One sample yielded the 15 T cell receptor beta chains listed below, sequenced in a study of blood T cell repertoires in COVID-19. Some clones are missing from TCRdb's copy, which holds only in-frame ones; the method was immunoSEQ multiplex PCR. This table has about 210,000 clones, about four fifths appearing once. The sample consisted of peripheral blood. These receptor sequences come from a man aged 60 to 75 with acute or convalescent COVID-19.

This chain links TRBV11-2 with TRBJ1-3; D gene ambiguous. This CDR3 has 15 amino acids. Trimming stripped 3 bases from V and 0 bases from J, with 9 bases between. Germline values: CDR1 SGHAT, CDR2 FQNNGV. CDR3 protein: CASSLSLGSGNTIYF. Here the CDR3 DNA reads TGTGCCAGCAGCTTGTCCCTAGGCTCTGGAAACACCATATATTTT.

The chain joins TRBV6-5 to TRBJ1-2; 7 bases line up with TRBD1. In germline, CDR1 is MNHEY, CDR2 SVGAGI. The CDR3 has 12 residues. With V trimmed by 6 bases and J by 5 bases, 3 bases remained unmatched. The CDR3 DNA follows: TGTGCCAGCAGACCGACAGGGTATGGCTACACCTTC. It codes for CASRPTGYGYTF.

The gene calls are TRBV2 and TRBJ1-1; unclear D gene. V was trimmed by 1 base and J by 4 bases, leaving 7 bases between them. Germline CDR1 reads SNHLY; CDR2 reads FYNNEI. The CDR3 consists of 13 residues. As DNA, the CDR3 is TGTGCCAGCAGTGAAGGTGCGGGCACTGAAGCTTTCTTT. It specifies CASSEGAGTEAFF.

V gene TRBV7-6 combines with J gene TRBJ1-6; tentative D call: TRBD1 (6 bases). Germline V lookup: CDR1 SGHVS, CDR2 FNYEAQ. Deletions cut 0 bases from V and 12 bases from J, with 15 bases between. The CDR3 is 15 residues long. The DNA of the CDR3 is TGTGCCAGCAGCTTAGCGACAGGACACCGTTTACCCCTCCACTTT. Translation: CASSLATGHRLPLHF.

The rearrangement links TRBV2 to TRBJ1-5; 9 bases line up with TRBD1. The CDR3 consists of 15 residues. With V trimmed by 2 bases and J by 6 bases, 5 bases remained unmatched. The germline gives CDR1 SNHLY, CDR2 FYNNEI. For the CDR3, the DNA is TGTGCCAGCAGTGAAAGGGGGACAGGGCCTCAGCCCCAGCATTTT. Its translation: CASSERGTGPQPQHF.

The chain uses TRBV15 and TRBJ1-1; D possibly corresponds to TRBD1 (6 bases). The CDR3 is 12 residues long. CDR1 is LNHNV and CDR2 is YYDKDF in the germline V gene (reference sequence). Trimming left V 11 bases short and J 5 bases short, with 15 bases between. This chain's CDR3 is CAAGWGQTEAFF. DNA for the CDR3: TGTGCCGCTGGGTGGGGGCAGACTGAAGCTTTCTTT.

V usage is TRBV7-3 and J usage is TRBJ2-2, with TRBD2 matching over 7 bases. The CDR3 has 15 residues. Trimming cost V 4 bases and J 4 bases; bases outside gene matches: 6. In germline, CDR1 is SGHTA, CDR2 FQGTGA. CDR3 loop: CASSSTSASTGELFF. CDR3 nucleotide sequence: TGTGCCAGCAGCTCCACTAGCGCGAGCACCGGGGAGCTGTTTTTT.

This clone was seen just once. The chain has TRBV5-1 and TRBJ2-7; D might be TRBD1 (5 bases). V lost 4 bases, J lost 7 bases, and 12 bases lay in between. Germline CDR1 is SGHRS and CDR2 is YFSETQ. The CDR3 consists of 12 residues. CDR3 region: CASSPDSLEQYF. The CDR3 DNA reads as TGCGCCAGCAGCCCTGACAGTCTGGAGCAGTACTTC. Using reference TRBV5-1 and TRBJ2-7 for the parts outside the CDR3, the full variable domain is KAGVTQTPRYLIKTRGQQVTLSCSPISGHRSVSWYQQTPGQGLQFLFEYFSETQRNKGNFPGRFSGRQFSNSRSEMNVSTLELGDSALYLCASSPDSLEQYFGPGTRLTVT.

The chain employs TRBV7-9 and TRBJ1-4, with D possibly matching TRBD1 (5 bases). The V end lost 8 bases, the J end lost 0 bases, and 13 bases lay between the germline ends. The CDR3 is 15 amino acids. The V gene's germline CDR1 is SEHNR and CDR2 FQNEAQ (reference sequence). Here the CDR3 DNA reads TGTGCCAGCGGGGGGGATATGGCAACTAATGAAAAACTGTTTTTT. The encoded protein is CASGGDMATNEKLFF.

The chain carries TRBV3-1 (or the pseudogene TRBV3-2) and TRBJ2-7, with 9 bases that match TRBD2. The CDR3 contains 17 residues. Trimming at V came to 1 base and at J to 3 bases, leaving 10 bases not matched to a gene. Germline loops: CDR1 LGHDT, CDR2 YNNKEL (reference sequence). The CDR3 DNA follows: TGTGCCAGCAGCCAAGGGCTAGCGGGAAGCTCTTTCTACGAGCAGTACTTC. Protein: CASSQGLAGSSFYEQYF.

This rearrangement joins TRBV5-1 to TRBJ2-5; a possible D gene is TRBD2 (5 bases). There are 14 residues in the CDR3. V lost 0 bases and J 2 bases, leaving 8 bases between the germline ends. The germline CDR1 and CDR2 sequences are SGHRS and YFSETQ. The CDR3 protein is CASSLVRGQETQYF. DNA of the CDR3: TGCGCCAGCAGCTTGGTCCGGGGTCAAGAGACCCAGTACTTC.

This clone has only one observation. The chain is built from TRBV5-4 and TRBJ1-2; D is unclear. V was cut by 4 bases and J by 0 bases, with 10 bases left in between. This CDR3 is 14 amino acids long. Germline V gene data show CDR1 as SGHNT and CDR2 as YYREEE (reference sequence). This chain's CDR3 is CASSLSTANYGYTF. CDR3 nucleotide sequence: TGTGCCAGCAGCCTTTCAACAGCTAACTATGGCTACACCTTC.

The chain has TRBV7-2 and TRBJ2-5; a possible D gene is TRBD2 (6 bases). Germline V CDR1 and CDR2: SGHTA, FQGNSA. CDR3 size: 17 residues. Trimming stripped 2 bases from V and 2 bases from J, with 18 bases between. DNA for the CDR3: TGTGCCAGCAGCTTACCCCCGTGGAGGGGCCGACAAGAGACCCAGTACTTC. This codes for CASSLPPWRGRQETQYF.

This chain uses TRBV4-1 with TRBJ2-7, with TRBD1 as a possible D gene (6 bases). The CDR3 consists of 14 residues. Looked up from germline, CDR1 is MGHRA and CDR2 is YSYEKL. V lost 4 bases and J lost 3, with 13 bases in between. CDR3 sequence (DNA): TGCGCCAGCAGCCCCGGGCAGGGGCACTACGAGCAGTACTTC. Its translation is CASSPGQGHYEQYF.

The J gene is TRBJ1-2, the V gene TRBV9, with 7 bases fitting TRBD1. CDR1 is SGDLS, CDR2 YYNGEE, per germline. V was pared by 4 bases and J by 0 bases, with 6 bases of the junction left unmatched. The CDR3 extends over 15 amino acids. DNA for the CDR3: TGTGCCAGCAGCCTAGGGACAGTCCCTAACTATGGCTACACCTTC. Residues: CASSLGTVPNYGYTF.